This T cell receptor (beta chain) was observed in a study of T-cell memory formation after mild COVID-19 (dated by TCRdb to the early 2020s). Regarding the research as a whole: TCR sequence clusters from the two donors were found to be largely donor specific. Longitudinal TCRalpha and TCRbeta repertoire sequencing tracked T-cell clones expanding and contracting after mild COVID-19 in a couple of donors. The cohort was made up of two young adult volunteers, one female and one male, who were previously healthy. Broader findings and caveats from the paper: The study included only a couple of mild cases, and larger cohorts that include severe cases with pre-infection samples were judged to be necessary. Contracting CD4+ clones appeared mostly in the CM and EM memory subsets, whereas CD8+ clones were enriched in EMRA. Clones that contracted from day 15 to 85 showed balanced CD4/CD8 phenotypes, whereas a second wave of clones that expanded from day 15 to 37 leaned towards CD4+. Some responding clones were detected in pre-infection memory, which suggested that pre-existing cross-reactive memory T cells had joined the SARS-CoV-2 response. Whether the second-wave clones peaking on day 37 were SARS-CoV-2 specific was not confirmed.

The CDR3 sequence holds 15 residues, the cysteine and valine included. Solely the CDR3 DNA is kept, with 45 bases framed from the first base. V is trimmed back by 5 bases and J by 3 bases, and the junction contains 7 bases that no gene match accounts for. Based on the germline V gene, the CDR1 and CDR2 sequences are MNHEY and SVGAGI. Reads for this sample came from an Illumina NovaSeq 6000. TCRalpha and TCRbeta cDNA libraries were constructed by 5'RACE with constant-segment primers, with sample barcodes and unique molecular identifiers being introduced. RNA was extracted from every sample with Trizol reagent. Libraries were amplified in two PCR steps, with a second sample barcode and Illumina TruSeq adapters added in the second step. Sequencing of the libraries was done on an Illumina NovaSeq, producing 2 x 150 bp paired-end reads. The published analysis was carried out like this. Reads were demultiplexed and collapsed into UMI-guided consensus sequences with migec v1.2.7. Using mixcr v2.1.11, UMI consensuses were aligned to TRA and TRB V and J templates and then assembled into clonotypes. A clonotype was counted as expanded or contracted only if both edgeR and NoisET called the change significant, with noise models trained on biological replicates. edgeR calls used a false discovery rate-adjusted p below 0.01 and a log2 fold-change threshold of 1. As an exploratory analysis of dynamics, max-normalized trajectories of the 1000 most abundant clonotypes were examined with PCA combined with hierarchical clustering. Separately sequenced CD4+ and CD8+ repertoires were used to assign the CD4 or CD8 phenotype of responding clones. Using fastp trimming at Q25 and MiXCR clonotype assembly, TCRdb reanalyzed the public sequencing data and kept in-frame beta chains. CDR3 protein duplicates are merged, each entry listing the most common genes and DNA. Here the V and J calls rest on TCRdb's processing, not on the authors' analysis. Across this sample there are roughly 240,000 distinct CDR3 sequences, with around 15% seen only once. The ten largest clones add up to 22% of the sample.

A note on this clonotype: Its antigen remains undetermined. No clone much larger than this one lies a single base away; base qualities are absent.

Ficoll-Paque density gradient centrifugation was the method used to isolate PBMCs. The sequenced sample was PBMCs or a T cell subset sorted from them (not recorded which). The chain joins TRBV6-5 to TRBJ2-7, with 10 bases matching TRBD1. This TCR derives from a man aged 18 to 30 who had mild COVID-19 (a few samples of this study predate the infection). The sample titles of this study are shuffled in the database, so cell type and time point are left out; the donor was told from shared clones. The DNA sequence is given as TGTGCCAGCAGTAGACGCGGGACAGGGGACTACGAGCAGTACGTC. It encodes CASSRRGTGDYEQYV.